These 24 T cell receptor beta chains were all obtained from the same sample, sequenced in a study of neoadjuvant anti-PD-1 for oral cavity cancer. As to time point: after neoadjuvant nivolumab, at surgical resection. Produced via immunoSEQ multiplex PCR; TCRdb's table is partial and in-frame only. The data show approximately 42,000 clones, about 76% seen once. The specimen comprised PBMCs, sampled after nivolumab (anti-PD-1) treatment. These receptors were collected from a person aged 35-80 years with oral cavity squamous cell carcinoma.

The chain couples TRBV9 to TRBJ2-2; the D gene is possibly TRBD2 (5 bases). Per the germline V gene, CDR1 is SGDLS and CDR2 is YYNGEE. Trimming removed 1 base from V and 4 bases from J, with 14 bases in between. The CDR3 spans 16 residues. The DNA of the CDR3 is TGTGCCAGCAGCGTACGGCAGCGGCCGGGCACCGGGGAGCTGTTTTTT. This encodes CASSVRQRPGTGELFF.

V gene TRBV5-1 combines with J gene TRBJ2-5; perhaps TRBD1 as D (6 bases). The germline CDR1 and CDR2 sequences are SGHRS and YFSETQ. Trimming stripped 2 bases from V and 2 bases from J, with 13 bases between. CDR3 length equals 15 residues. The CDR3 protein is CASSFTTGRQETQYF. The CDR3 DNA follows: TGCGCCAGCAGCTTTACAACAGGGAGACAAGAGACCCAGTACTTC.

The chain employs TRBV11-2 and TRBJ2-7; maybe TRBD1 (6 bases). The CDR3 consists of 15 residues. Germline V gives CDR1 SGHAT, CDR2 FQNNGV. Trimming took off 1 base at V and 2 bases at J, with 12 bases between the two ends. CDR3 residues: CASSLGGTQTYEQYF. The CDR3 bases are TGTGCCAGCAGCTTAGGAGGGACACAAACCTACGAGCAGTACTTC.

The chain has TRBV27 and TRBJ1-1, with D possibly being TRBD1 (5 bases). V lost 2 bases and J 3 bases, leaving 13 bases between the germline ends. The CDR3 consists of 15 residues. Per germline, CDR1 MNHEY and CDR2 SMNVEV (reference sequence). In DNA form, the CDR3 reads TGTGCCAGCAGTTTACAGGGCCGGCTCTACACTGAAGCTTTCTTT. Translated: CASSLQGRLYTEAFF.

The gene calls are TRBV10-3 and TRBJ2-1; TRBD2 matches at 9 bases. With 11 bases clipped from V and 6 bases from J, the junction kept 14 bases outside the gene matches. The length of the CDR3 is 15 residues. Germline V gene data show CDR1 as ENHRY and CDR2 as SYGVKD. The CDR3 spells CAAPLAGVISNEQFF. In nucleotides, the CDR3 is TGTGCCGCTCCCTTAGCGGGAGTAATCTCCAATGAGCAGTTCTTC.

This sequence joins TRBV21-1 and TRBJ2-3. TRBV21-1 is a pseudogene locus. CDR3 length equals 17 residues. The CDR3 reads CASSFRSVPGGTDTQYF. In DNA, the CDR3 is TGTGCCAGCAGCTTTCGGAGCGTACCTGGGGGCACAGATACGCAGTATTTT.

In regard to this clone: The sample holds other DNA sequences that translate to the same CDR3. Written as DNA, the CDR3 is TGCAGTGCTCGGACAGAAGCTTTCTTT. Translation: CSARTEAFF. This rearrangement joins TRBV20-1 to TRBJ1-1; D is possibly TRBD1 (5 bases). Germline V CDR1 and CDR2: DFQATT, SNEGSKA (reference sequence). This CDR3 has 9 amino acids. V lost 5 bases and J 8 bases, leaving 6 bases between the germline ends.

This clone was recorded a few times. The chain combines TRBV5-1 with TRBJ2-7; 15 bases align to TRBD2. There are 17 residues in the CDR3. J gave up 6 bases and V 4 bases, and 11 bases lay outside the gene matches. In germline, CDR1 is SGHRS, CDR2 YFSETQ. The CDR3 protein is CASSTGLAGGFFGEQYF. In nucleotides, the CDR3 is TGCGCCAGCAGCACCGGACTAGCGGGAGGGTTCTTCGGCGAGCAGTACTTC.

The chain has TRBV7-2 and TRBJ2-5; the D call may be TRBD1 or TRBD2 (5 bases each). The CDR3 length is 14 residues. Trimming pared 0 bases from V and 4 bases from J, leaving 9 bases between. Looked up from germline, CDR1 is SGHTA and CDR2 is FQGNSA. The DNA of the CDR3 is TGTGCCAGCAGCTTAGCGGGACCGGGAGAGACCCAGTACTTC. Protein: CASSLAGPGETQYF.

This chain links TRBV11-1 with TRBJ1-3; a weak D match, TRBD1 (6 bases). Germline CDR1 and CDR2: SGHAT and FQDESV (reference sequence). Trimming left V 7 bases short and J 4 bases short, with 11 bases between. The CDR3 runs 13 residues. In nucleotides, the CDR3 is TGTGCCAGCACCCAGGGGTACGGAAACACCATATATTTT. Translating it yields CASTQGYGNTIYF.

CDR3 nucleotides: TGCGCCAGCAGTGTAAGGGATCAGCCCCAGCATTTT. The encoded protein is CASSVRDQPQHF. J is TRBJ1-5 and V is TRBV10-1; D call uncertain. The length of the CDR3 is 12 residues. The germline gives CDR1 WNHNN, CDR2 SYGVQD (reference sequence). Deletions cut 4 bases from V and 5 bases from J, with 6 bases between.

The CDR3 DNA reads as TGTGCCAGCAGACAGGACAGGGGGCATTCCACCTACAATGAGCAGTTCTTC. It specifies CASRQDRGHSTYNEQFF. The chain is built from TRBV5-8 and TRBJ2-1, with TRBD1 matching over 11 bases. The J segment lost 2 bases and the V segment lost 5 bases, leaving 9 bases of the junction unmatched. Germline V gene data show CDR1 as SGHTS and CDR2 as YDEGEE. CDR3 length: 17 residues.

J is TRBJ1-2 and V is TRBV5-1; maybe TRBD1 (6 bases). Germline V CDR1 and CDR2: SGHRS, YFSETQ. Deletions cut 0 bases from V and 10 bases from J, with 28 bases between. There are 18 residues in the CDR3. The CDR3 spells CASSLVPPQQGRGLHYTF. CDR3 in DNA: TGCGCCAGCAGCTTGGTTCCACCCCAACAGGGCCGAGGATTGCACTACACCTTC.

V is TRBV6-5 and J is TRBJ1-6; D is perhaps TRBD1 (5 bases). Looked up from germline, CDR1 is MNHEY and CDR2 is SVGAGI. This CDR3 is 13 amino acids long. Trimming took off 5 bases at V and 10 bases at J, with 12 bases between the two ends. CDR3 coding DNA: TGTGCCAGCAGTCCCGCAGGGATGTCACCCCTCCACTTT. Protein: CASSPAGMSPLHF.

The V call is TRBV6-1, the J call TRBJ1-1, with D tentatively TRBD1 (5 bases). V was shortened by 2 bases and J by 7 bases, with 11 bases between the two germline ends. CDR1 and CDR2 from the germline V gene are MNHNS and SASEGT. The CDR3 has 13 residues. CDR3 region: CASSEWGRVEAFF. The CDR3 bases are TGTGCCAGCAGTGAATGGGGCAGGGTTGAAGCTTTCTTT.

The genes are TRBV30 and TRBJ2-2; TRBD2 matches 8 bases. The CDR3 is made up of 14 amino acids. Looked up from germline, CDR1 is GTSNPN and CDR2 is SVGIG (reference sequence). V lost 4 bases to trimming and J lost 7 bases; unmatched junction nucleotides: 8. The CDR3 sequence is CAWTGLASSGELFF. CDR3 DNA: TGTGCCTGGACCGGACTAGCTAGTAGCGGGGAGCTGTTTTTT.

This clone was counted once. The chain links TRBV28 to TRBJ1-2, with D hard to call. Per germline, CDR1 MDHEN and CDR2 SYDVKM. This CDR3 has 15 amino acids. V lost 6 bases, J lost 6 bases, and 20 bases lay in between. CDR3 loop: CASSFPFVGGDGYTF. For the CDR3, the DNA is TGTGCCAGCAGCTTTCCCTTCGTCGGCGGCGATGGCTACACCTTC.

V gene TRBV14 combines with J gene TRBJ2-5; D call uncertain. The CDR3 covers 16 residues. V was shortened by 4 bases and J by 1 base, with 16 bases between the two germline ends. Per germline, CDR1 SGHDN and CDR2 FVKESK. CDR3: CASSLGKSTVQETQYF. CDR3 DNA: TGTGCCAGCAGCCTAGGGAAGAGCACCGTCCAAGAGACCCAGTACTTC.

This chain uses TRBV7-6 with TRBJ2-2, with D possibly being TRBD1 (6 bases). Germline CDR1 is SGHVS and CDR2 is FNYEAQ. V was trimmed by 1 base and J by 1 base, leaving 10 bases between them. This CDR3 region has 16 residues. The CDR3 sequence: CASSLGGGLNTGELFF. The CDR3 bases are TGTGCCAGCAGCTTAGGTGGGGGCCTGAACACCGGGGAGCTGTTTTTT.

The chain recombines TRBV7-2 with TRBJ2-2; a weak D match, TRBD1 (7 bases). The CDR3 has 15 amino acids. CDR1 is SGHTA and CDR2 is FQGNSA in the germline V gene. The V gene lost 10 bases and the J gene lost 5 bases, with 20 bases spanning the gap. CDR3 sequence reads: CATGRGGAGTGELFF. The CDR3 nucleotides read TGTGCCACCGGGAGAGGGGGCGCCGGAACCGGGGAGCTGTTTTTT.

This chain joins TRBV9 and TRBJ1-2, with 7 bases that match TRBD1. V lost 0 bases and J lost 2; bases outside the gene matches: 4. The CDR3 extends over 15 amino acids. Germline V gives CDR1 SGDLS, CDR2 YYNGEE. The CDR3 coding sequence is TGTGCCAGCAGCGTAGGGGGACAGTCGAACTATGGCTACACCTTC. Translating it yields CASSVGGQSNYGYTF. Full variable domain (missing parts from reference TRBV9 and TRBJ1-2): DSGVTQTPKHLITATGQRVTLRCSPRSGDLSVYWYQQSLDQGLQFLIQYYNGEERAKGNILERFSAQQFPDLHSELNLSSLELGDSALYFCASSVGGQSNYGYTFGSGTRLTVV.

The chain links TRBV7-2 to TRBJ1-5, with a possible D match to TRBD1 (5 bases). V lost 1 base and J lost 4, with 11 bases in between. This CDR3 contains 15 residues. Germline V gene data show CDR1 as SGHTA and CDR2 as FQGNSA. In DNA form, the CDR3 reads TGTGCCAGCAGCTTAGACGCGACAGCAAATCAGCCCCAGCATTTT. It specifies CASSLDATANQPQHF.

V gene TRBV7-8 combines with J gene TRBJ1-2; D may be TRBD1 (5 bases). Trimming removed 3 bases at V and 4 bases at J, with 21 bases between. Germline CDR1 and CDR2: SGHVS and FQNEAQ. This CDR3 region has 17 residues. The CDR3 loop reads CASSLGDGTAEFYGYTF. The CDR3 DNA sequence: TGTGCCAGCAGCTTGGGGGATGGCACAGCGGAATTCTATGGCTACACCTTC.

This clone was seen only a few times. Within the sample, other DNA sequences also encode this same CDR3. J is TRBJ2-1 and V is TRBV11-3, with TRBD1 identical over 10 bases. V lost 6 bases and J lost 8; bases outside the gene matches: 10. The CDR3 is 15 amino acids. The V gene's germline CDR1 is SGHNT and CDR2 YENEEA. Here the CDR3 reads CASSLPGQGTHEQFF. The CDR3 DNA sequence: TGTGCCAGCAGTCTTCCGGGACAGGGGACCCATGAGCAGTTCTTC. Together with reference TRBV11-3 and TRBJ2-1, the CDR3 gives the full variable domain: EAGVVQSPRYKIIEKKQPVAFWCNPISGHNTLYWYLQNLGQGPELLIRYENEEAVDDSQLPKDRFSAERLKGVDSTLKIQPAELGDSAVYLCASSLPGQGTHEQFFGPGTRLTVL.